These 32 T cell receptor beta chains share one sample of origin, sequenced in a study of control samples from healthy donors and cancer patients. The data were produced by immunoSEQ multiplex PCR, yet TCRdb's version contains in-frame clones alone and is incomplete. This table holds roughly 100,000 clones, roughly nine tenths found once. The sequenced sample consisted of blood. The receptors stem from a woman in her thirties in good health.

V usage is TRBV7-9 and J usage is TRBJ1-6; D is possibly TRBD1 (6 bases). Germline CDR1 SEHNR, CDR2 FQNEAQ (reference sequence). The CDR3 sequence is 14 residues long. V lost 5 bases and J lost 7, with 12 bases in between. The CDR3 DNA sequence: TGTGCCAGCAGCCCCCAGACAGGCAATTCACCCCTCCACTTT. Its translation is CASSPQTGNSPLHF.

The DNA for the CDR3 is TGTGCCTGGAGTGATCCGCCTTCAGGGAGATCGTACTACAATGAGCAGTTCTTC. It translates to CAWSDPPSGRSYYNEQFF. The genes are TRBV30 and TRBJ2-1, with D perhaps TRBD1 or TRBD2 (5 bases each). The V gene lost 1 base and the J gene lost 3 bases, with 22 bases spanning the gap. The CDR3 contains 18 residues. Germline assignment: CDR1 GTSNPN and CDR2 SVGIG (reference sequence).

The rearrangement joins TRBV6-2 or TRBV6-3 to TRBJ2-1, with TRBD2 identical over 14 bases. The CDR3 consists of 15 residues. Losses at the gene ends were 4 bases for V and 8 bases for J; bases not matched to a gene: 4. Germline CDR1 is MNHEY and CDR2 is SVGEGT. Here the CDR3 reads CASSSTSGGAYEQFF. For the CDR3, the DNA is TGTGCCAGCAGTTCGACTAGCGGGGGGGCGTATGAGCAGTTCTTC.

The V and J genes are TRBV13 and TRBJ1-1; D is uncertain. Trimming removed 0 bases from V and 7 bases from J, with 9 bases in between. Germline CDR1 reads PRHDT; CDR2 reads FYEKMQ (reference sequence). This CDR3 contains 13 residues. In nucleotides, the CDR3 is TGTGCCAGCAGCTTAGGGACACAAAATGAAGCTTTCTTT. Translating it yields CASSLGTQNEAFF.

This CDR3 reads CASSSPGTNEKLFF. In DNA form, the CDR3 reads TGTGCCAGCAGCTCCCCCGGGACTAATGAAAAACTGTTTTTT. This sequence joins TRBV5-4 and TRBJ1-4; no clear D gene. Per the germline V gene, CDR1 is SGHNT and CDR2 is YYREEE (reference sequence). CDR3 size: 14 residues. V was trimmed by 3 bases and J by 2 bases, leaving 8 bases between them.

The chain links TRBV5-1 to TRBJ2-1; TRBD2 aligns across 9 bases. V lost 5 bases and J lost 8; bases outside the gene matches: 11. Germline CDR1 is SGHRS and CDR2 is YFSETQ. The CDR3 has 15 residues. The DNA for the CDR3 is TGCGCCAGCAGTCCGACGGGACTAGCTCATCATGAGCAGTTCTTC. As protein: CASSPTGLAHHEQFF.

The V gene is TRBV11-2, the J gene TRBJ2-2; 10 bases match TRBD1. V lost 5 bases to trimming and J lost 4 bases; unmatched junction nucleotides: 7. The germline gives CDR1 SGHAT, CDR2 FQNNGV. This CDR3 region has 16 residues. The CDR3 DNA follows: TGTGCCAGCAGCCGACTCGGGACAGGGGCCACCGGGGAGCTGTTTTTT. This codes for CASSRLGTGATGELFF.

The CDR3 DNA sequence: TGTGCCGGAGAGAGGGATGAAAAACTGTTTTTT. Translated, it gives CAGERDEKLFF. The rearrangement links TRBV7-9 to TRBJ1-4; D is ambiguous. Trimming removed 11 bases from V and 6 bases from J, with 10 bases in between. The CDR3 totals 11 residues. In germline, CDR1 is SEHNR, CDR2 FQNEAQ (reference sequence).

This chain links TRBV18 with TRBJ2-6; D not resolved. Looked up from germline, CDR1 is KGHSH and CDR2 is LQKENI. V lost 2 bases, J lost 0 bases, and 11 bases lay in between. This CDR3 has 17 residues. CDR3 in DNA: TGTGCCAGCTCACCAAAGGGTGTTGGCTCTGGGGCCAACGTCCTGACTTTC. Translation: CASSPKGVGSGANVLTF.

The chain recombines TRBV3-1 (or the pseudogene TRBV3-2) with TRBJ2-1; 7 nucleotides agree with TRBD2. CDR3 length: 16 amino acids. V was pared by 1 base and J by 12 bases, with 15 bases of the junction left unmatched. Germline V gene data show CDR1 as LGHDT and CDR2 as YNNKEL (reference sequence). CDR3 sequence (DNA): TGTGCCAGCAGCCAAGTTTTCGGGGTTCCTTCGGGGGGGCAGTTCTTC. Residues: CASSQVFGVPSGGQFF.

The chain combines TRBV3-1 (or the pseudogene TRBV3-2) with TRBJ2-7; 12 bases are a match to TRBD2. The ends lost 5 bases at V and 6 bases at J; junction bases unmatched: 5. CDR3 length equals 14 residues. The germline gives CDR1 LGHDT, CDR2 YNNKEL (reference sequence). The DNA for the CDR3 is TGTGCCAGCAGCAAACTAGCGGGAGGTTCCGAGCAGTACTTC. Amino acid sequence: CASSKLAGGSEQYF.

This chain joins TRBV19 and TRBJ1-5; D gene uncertain. The CDR3 loop spans 16 amino acids. CDR1 and CDR2 from the germline V gene are LNHDA and SQIVND (reference sequence). Trimming removed 2 bases from V and 5 bases from J, with 16 bases in between. The CDR3 sequence: CASSISVSGSHQPQHF. CDR3 in DNA: TGTGCCAGTAGTATAAGTGTGTCGGGTAGTCATCAGCCCCAGCATTTT.

This clone has a single count. The V call is TRBV5-6, the J call TRBJ1-1; TRBD1 aligns across 9 bases. There are 15 residues in the CDR3. The trim removed 1 base at V and 2 bases at J, leaving 3 bases unmatched. Looked up from germline, CDR1 is SGHDT and CDR2 is YYEEEE. The CDR3 loop reads CASSLLGQGNTEAFF. Written as DNA, the CDR3 is TGTGCCAGCAGCTTGTTGGGACAGGGAAACACTGAAGCTTTCTTT.

This clone was observed a single time. This sequence joins TRBV7-9 and TRBJ1-1; D is perhaps TRBD1 (6 bases). CDR1 SEHNR and CDR2 FQNEAQ come from the germline V gene (reference sequence). The CDR3 totals 12 residues. Trimming shortened V by 8 bases and J by 5 bases, and 12 bases separated the two germline ends. The CDR3 reads CASGAGVTEAFF. The CDR3 DNA is TGTGCCAGCGGGGCAGGGGTTACTGAAGCTTTCTTT.

The rearrangement uses TRBV11-1 and TRBJ2-7; TRBD2 is a possible D gene (5 bases). In germline, CDR1 is SGHAT, CDR2 FQDESV (reference sequence). CDR3 length: 14 residues. Trimming stripped 5 bases from V and 3 bases from J, with 14 bases between. In DNA form, the CDR3 reads TGTGCCAGCAGCCCACGGGGAGACCTCTACGAGCAGTACTTC. This codes for CASSPRGDLYEQYF. The entire variable domain, with the rest obtained from reference TRBV11-1 and TRBJ2-7, is as follows: EAEVAQSPRYKITEKSQAVAFWCDPISGHATLYWYRQILGQGPELLVQFQDESVVDDSQLPKDRFSAERLKGVDSTLKIQPAELGDSAMYLCASSPRGDLYEQYFGPGTRLTVT.

The J gene is TRBJ1-5, the V gene TRBV5-1; D remains ambiguous. Germline lookup yields CDR1 SGHRS and CDR2 YFSETQ. The CDR3 runs to 14 residues. Trimming removed 0 bases at V and 3 bases at J, with 7 bases between. CDR3 sequence (DNA): TGCGCCAGCAGCTTGGAGGGTCCCAATCAGCCCCAGCATTTT. Residues: CASSLEGPNQPQHF.

The chain joins TRBV5-1 to TRBJ2-7, with D perhaps TRBD2 (5 bases). V shed 2 bases and J shed 0 bases, with 12 bases lying between them. The CDR3 sequence is 15 residues long. The V gene's germline CDR1 is SGHRS and CDR2 YFSETQ. CDR3 region: CASSFHSRGSYEQYF. Here the CDR3 DNA reads TGCGCCAGCAGCTTTCATTCTCGGGGCTCCTACGAGCAGTACTTC. The full variable domain, completed using reference TRBV5-1 and TRBJ2-7, is KAGVTQTPRYLIKTRGQQVTLSCSPISGHRSVSWYQQTPGQGLQFLFEYFSETQRNKGNFPGRFSGRQFSNSRSEMNVSTLELGDSALYLCASSFHSRGSYEQYFGPGTRLTVT.

The rearrangement links TRBV27 to TRBJ1-1; the D gene is possibly TRBD1 (5 bases). There are 16 residues in the CDR3. The germline V gene encodes CDR1 MNHEY and CDR2 SMNVEV (reference sequence). Trimming removed 2 bases at V and 2 bases at J, with 15 bases between. The DNA of the CDR3 is TGTGCCAGCAGTTTAACCACAGGTCTAGTTAACACTGAAGCTTTCTTT. Translation: CASSLTTGLVNTEAFF.

V usage is TRBV19 and J usage is TRBJ1-5, with a possible D match to TRBD1 (6 bases). Between the trimmed V and J ends, which lost 4 bases and 2 bases, there was a span of 18 bases. The CDR3 runs 17 residues. CDR1 is LNHDA, CDR2 SQIVND, per germline (reference sequence). CDR3 amino acids: CASSTPKRGVGNQPQHF. The DNA for the CDR3 is TGTGCCAGTAGTACCCCAAAGAGGGGGGTTGGCAATCAGCCCCAGCATTTT.

V and J are TRBV12-3 or TRBV12-4 and TRBJ1-1; no firm D call. Deletions cut 6 bases from V and 4 bases from J, with 12 bases between. This CDR3 has 13 residues. CDR3 DNA sequence: TGTGCCAGCAGACCAACAGTTACCACTGAAGCTTTCTTT. Its protein product is CASRPTVTTEAFF.

The genes are TRBV5-4 and TRBJ2-1, with 7 bases lining up with TRBD2. This CDR3 has 11 amino acids. Germline values: CDR1 SGHNT, CDR2 YYREEE (reference sequence). The ends lost 0 bases at V and 14 bases at J; junction bases unmatched: 2. The CDR3 region has the DNA TGTGCCAGCAGCTTGGGTGGGGGGGAGTTCTTC. This encodes CASSLGGGEFF.

The chain combines TRBV3-1 (or the pseudogene TRBV3-2) with TRBJ2-7; 9 bases map to TRBD1. The CDR3 runs to 19 residues. Germline trimming cut 2 bases from V and 4 bases from J; bases unmatched to any gene: 18. Germline V gene sequence: CDR1 LGHDT, CDR2 YNNKEL (reference sequence). The CDR3 is CASSQSGGQGPHSGYEQYF. CDR3 bases: TGTGCCAGCAGCCAATCAGGGGGACAGGGCCCTCATAGCGGGTACGAGCAGTACTTC.

V is TRBV4-1 and J is TRBJ1-1; 7 nucleotides align to TRBD1. V gave up 7 bases and J gave up 5 bases; unmatched junction bases: 13. The CDR3 spans 15 residues. Germline CDR1 is MGHRA and CDR2 is YSYEKL. CDR3: CASTGNRGGRTEAFF. The CDR3 nucleotides read TGCGCCAGCACGGGAAACAGGGGCGGAAGAACTGAAGCTTTCTTT.

The gene calls are TRBV18 and TRBJ1-4; D gene ambiguous. V was pared by 1 base and J by 4 bases, with 13 bases between. This CDR3 spans 16 amino acids. CDR1 is KGHSH and CDR2 is LQKENI in the germline V gene. The CDR3 region is CASSPQHVGSNEKLFF. The CDR3 nucleotides are TGTGCCAGCTCACCACAACATGTCGGGAGTAATGAAAAACTGTTTTTT.

The rearrangement joins TRBV19 to TRBJ1-5, with D maybe TRBD1 (5 bases). The CDR3 has 14 amino acids. The germline V gene has CDR1 LNHDA and CDR2 SQIVND (reference sequence). V lost 10 bases to trimming and J lost 0 bases, with 13 bases between them. This CDR3 is CATTQDNSNQPQHF. As DNA, the CDR3 is TGTGCCACCACGCAGGACAATAGCAATCAGCCCCAGCATTTT.

The rearrangement uses TRBV5-1 and TRBJ1-4; TRBD1 is a possible D gene (6 bases). Germline CDR1 SGHRS, CDR2 YFSETQ. The V end lost 2 bases, the J end lost 5 bases, and 10 bases lay between the germline ends. The CDR3 contains 14 residues. CDR3: CASSFRDINEKLFF. Here the CDR3 DNA reads TGCGCCAGCAGCTTCCGGGACATAAATGAAAAACTGTTTTTT.

The chain joins TRBV30 to TRBJ1-5, with D possibly TRBD1 on 6 matching bases. CDR1 and CDR2 (germline): GTSNPN, SVGIG (reference sequence). The CDR3 consists of 15 residues. The V end was cut by 0 bases, the J end by 0 bases, with 9 bases between. CDR3 DNA: TGTGCCTGGAGTGTAGGACAGCATAGCAATCAGCCCCAGCATTTT. Translation: CAWSVGQHSNQPQHF.

The chain employs TRBV6-5 and TRBJ2-7; possibly TRBD1 for D (5 bases). CDR1 is MNHEY, CDR2 SVGAGI, per germline. Trimming took off 8 bases at V and 4 bases at J, with 12 bases between the two ends. The CDR3 sequence is 12 residues long. In DNA form, the CDR3 reads TGTGCCAGCTGGGAACCAGGGTACGAGCAGTACTTC. It encodes CASWEPGYEQYF.

In DNA form, the CDR3 reads TGTGCCAGCAGCACAACAGGGGGGAGAAACTATGGCTACACCTTC. This encodes CASSTTGGRNYGYTF. This chain uses TRBV5-4 with TRBJ1-2; TRBD1 matches 8 bases. V shed 4 bases and J 2 bases; nucleotides not matched to a gene: 7. This CDR3 region has 15 residues. Germline-derived CDR1 and CDR2 are SGHNT and YYREEE (reference sequence).

The chain links TRBV7-7 to TRBJ2-2; perhaps TRBD2 as D (5 bases). This CDR3 is built from 14 residues. Germline CDR1 reads SSHAT; CDR2 reads FNYEAQ (reference sequence). Trimming stripped 6 bases from V and 0 bases from J, with 8 bases between. The CDR3 DNA is TGTGCCAGCAGTCTAGCAGCGAACACCGGGGAGCTGTTTTTT. Translated, it gives CASSLAANTGELFF. The entire variable domain, with the rest obtained from reference TRBV7-7 and TRBJ2-2, is as follows: GAGVSQSPRYKVTKRGQDVTLRCDPISSHATLYWYQQALGQGPEFLTYFNYEAQPDKSGLPSDRFSAERPEGSISTLTIQRTEQRDSAMYRCASSLAANTGELFFGEGSRLTVL.

This chain connects TRBV6-6 to TRBJ1-6; TRBD1 might be the D (5 bases). The V end lost 0 bases, the J end lost 7 bases, and 10 bases lay between the germline ends. The CDR3 spans 15 residues. The germline CDR1 and CDR2 sequences are MNHNY and SVGAGI (reference sequence). CDR3 region: CASSYSGRGNSPLHF. The CDR3 DNA follows: TGTGCCAGCAGTTACTCGGGACGGGGAAATTCACCCCTCCACTTT.

The V and J genes are TRBV18 and TRBJ1-5, with a weak D call TRBD1 (5 bases). Germline CDR1 reads KGHSH; CDR2 reads LQKENI. V shed 3 bases and J shed 1 base, with 7 bases lying between them. The CDR3 length is 14 residues. The CDR3 DNA reads TGTGCCAGCTCACCGTGGGACAGCAATCAGCCCCAGCATTTT. This translates into CASSPWDSNQPQHF. The complete variable domain, with remaining parts taken from reference TRBV18 and TRBJ1-5, reads NAGVMQNPRHLVRRRGQEARLRCSPMKGHSHVYWYRQLPEEGLKFMVYLQKENIIDESGMPKERFSAEFPKEGPSILRIQQVVRGDSAAYFCASSPWDSNQPQHFGDGTRLSIL.